Listed below are T cell receptor beta chains from one sample, sequenced in a study of blood T cell repertoires in COVID-19. Sequencing was performed with immunoSEQ multiplex PCR; in TCRdb, only in-frame clones are kept and a portion is missing. The sample lists 310,000 or so clones, about 82% seen once, with around 1.6% in the top ten. Sequenced input: peripheral blood. Source of these receptors: a woman aged 45 to 65 with acute or convalescent COVID-19. CDR3s include the opening cysteine and the closing phenylalanine or tryptophan. D genes are given only for firm matches. Rows give clone size only sometimes, using once, few, many, or a class for an expanded clone.

TRBD2 | - | TRBJ2-7 | TRBV5-5 | CASSLAGLENYEQYF | TGTGCCAGCAGCTTGGCGGGACTAGAGAACTACGAGCAGTACTTC
TRBD1 | - | TRBJ2-3 | TRBV28 | CASLTQGAGADTQYF | TGTGCCAGCCTCACCCAGGGGGCCGGGGCAGATACGCAGTATTTT
- | few | TRBJ2-7 | TRBV5-6 | CASSQQGYEQYF | TGTGCCAGCAGTCAACAGGGCTACGAGCAGTACTTC
TRBD2 | - | TRBJ2-3 | TRBV7-2 | CASSTPLAGLADTQYF | TGTGCCAGCAGCACACCCCTAGCGGGATTAGCAGATACGCAGTATTTT
TRBD2 | - | TRBJ2-1 | TRBV5-1 | CASQLAGVAGEQFF | TGCGCCAGCCAACTAGCGGGAGTGGCGGGTGAGCAGTTCTTC
- | - | TRBJ2-7 | TRBV7-8 | CASSLGGTGSYEQYF | TGTGCCAGCAGCTTAGGGGGGACTGGCTCCTACGAGCAGTACTTC
TRBD2 | - | TRBJ2-1 | TRBV2 | CASTSGRASEQFF | TGTGCCAGCACAAGCGGGAGGGCCTCTGAGCAGTTCTTC
TRBD2 | - | TRBJ2-5 | TRBV7-3 | CASSPGGRSRGETQYF | TGTGCCAGCAGCCCGGGGGGGAGGTCGAGAGGGGAGACCCAGTACTTC
TRBD2 | once | TRBJ2-2 | TRBV7-7 | CASSSDGLAGRTGELFF | TGTGCTAGCAGCTCCGACGGACTAGCGGGACGCACCGGGGAGCTGTTTTTT
TRBD2 | - | TRBJ2-7 | TRBV9 | CASSPHPGLAGSSSYEQYF | TGTGCCAGCAGCCCCCACCCGGGACTAGCGGGCTCAAGCTCCTACGAGCAGTACTTC
- | - | TRBJ2-7 | TRBV19 | CASSIPGQSSYEQYF | TGTGCCAGTAGTATCCCCGGACAGAGCTCCTACGAGCAGTACTTC
TRBD1 | - | TRBJ2-7 | TRBV3-1/TRBV3-2 | CASSQVGQGHYEQYF | TGTGCCAGCAGCCAAGTAGGACAGGGTCACTACGAGCAGTACTTC
- | - | TRBJ2-1 | TRBV28 | CASVSLGGPSYNEQFF | TGTGCCAGCGTCTCCCTGGGGGGGCCCTCCTACAATGAGCAGTTCTTC
TRBD1 | - | TRBJ1-2 | TRBV15 | CATRSGQGLYGYTF | TGTGCCACCAGATCGGGACAGGGCTTGTATGGCTACACCTTC
TRBD1 | - | TRBJ1-2 | TRBV6-5 | CASSPQGVLNYGYTF | TGTGCCAGCAGTCCCCAGGGGGTCTTAAACTATGGCTACACCTTC
TRBD2 | - | TRBJ2-7 | TRBV3-1/TRBV3-2 | CASSQEGGSYEQYF | TGTGCCAGCAGCCAAGAGGGGGGGAGCTACGAGCAGTACTTC
TRBD2 | - | TRBJ2-1 | TRBV29-1 | CSVMGLAGDEQFF | TGCAGCGTTATGGGACTAGCGGGAGATGAGCAGTTCTTC
TRBD2 | - | TRBJ2-5 | TRBV5-1 | CASSLTSGETQYF | TGCGCCAGCAGCTTGACTAGCGGAGAGACCCAGTACTTC
- | - | TRBJ1-6 | TRBV9 | CASSVGQGGNSPLHF | TGTGCCAGCAGCGTAGGGCAGGGAGGCAATTCACCCCTCCACTTT
TRBD1 | - | TRBJ1-1 | TRBV30 | CAWRLVRDRGVYGVNTEAFF | TGTGCCTGGAGGCTCGTAAGGGACAGGGGTGTTTATGGAGTAAACACTGAAGCTTTCTTT
- | - | TRBJ2-4 | TRBV7-2 | CASSLGLGGNIQYF | TGTGCCAGCAGCTTAGGACTAGGAGGAAACATTCAGTACTTC
TRBD2 | - | TRBJ2-5 | TRBV6-6 | CASSYSGEGLRETQYF | TGTGCCAGCAGTTACTCGGGGGAGGGTCTCCGGGAGACCCAGTACTTC
- | - | TRBJ1-1 | TRBV6-4 | CASSFDSNTEAFF | TGTGCCAGCAGTTTCGACTCAAACACTGAAGCTTTCTTT
TRBD1 | - | TRBJ1-6 | TRBV28 | CASSTTGVSSYNSPLHF | TGTGCCAGCAGTACCACAGGGGTTAGCTCCTATAATTCACCCCTCCACTTT
- | - | TRBJ2-7 | TRBV5-4 | CASSLREGGSYEQYF | TGTGCCAGCAGCTTGAGAGAAGGAGGCTCCTACGAGCAGTACTTC
- | - | TRBJ1-3 | TRBV5-1 | CASSAGVAGSGNTIYF | TGCGCCAGCAGCGCTGGGGTGGCAGGGTCTGGAAACACCATATATTTT
TRBD1 | - | TRBJ1-2 | TRBV7-9 | CASSERGQGEPYGYTF | TGTGCCAGCAGCGAAAGAGGACAGGGAGAGCCCTATGGCTACACCTTC
- | few | TRBJ1-1 | TRBV6-5 | CASSLQTGYTEAFF | TGTGCCAGCAGTTTACAGACGGGGTACACTGAAGCTTTCTTT
- | once | TRBJ1-1 | TRBV6-5 | CASSYSTTGNTEAFF | TGTGCCAGCAGTTACTCGACGACGGGGAACACTGAAGCTTTCTTT
- | - | TRBJ1-2 | TRBV5-4 | CASSLTDSYGYTF | TGTGCCAGCAGCCTTACGGACAGTTATGGCTACACCTTC
TRBD1 | - | TRBJ1-4 | TRBV7-9 | CASSLVVGDRVPEKLFF | TGTGCCAGCAGCTTAGTTGTGGGGGACAGGGTACCTGAAAAACTGTTTTTT
TRBD2 | - | TRBJ2-1 | TRBV7-6 | CASSRLAGVGNEQFF | TGTGCCAGCAGCCGACTAGCGGGAGTAGGAAATGAGCAGTTCTTC
- | - | TRBJ1-6 | TRBV19 | CASSIAAGAHSPLHF | TGTGCCAGTAGTATAGCGGCAGGGGCCCATTCGCCCCTCCACTTT
TRBD2 | - | TRBJ2-7 | TRBV20-1 | CSARLRGGQYF | TGCAGTGCTAGACTGCGGGGGGGGCAGTACTTC
- | - | TRBJ2-5 | TRBV5-1 | CASSLGQAKETQYF | TGCGCCAGCAGCTTGGGACAGGCCAAAGAGACCCAGTACTTC
- | - | TRBJ1-1 | TRBV28 | CASTRRGLNTEAFF | TGTGCCAGCACCAGACGGGGATTGAACACTGAAGCTTTCTTT
TRBD2 | few | TRBJ2-1 | TRBV2 | CASSEWGTSGINEQFF | TGTGCCAGCAGTGAATGGGGGACTAGCGGGATAAATGAGCAGTTCTTC
- | - | TRBJ2-2 | TRBV9 | CASSFAGGGELFF | TGTGCCAGCAGCTTTGCCGGAGGCGGGGAGCTGTTTTTT
TRBD1 | - | TRBJ1-2 | TRBV28 | CASSSGQGLNYGYTF | TGTGCCAGCAGTTCGGGACAGGGTCTTAACTATGGCTACACCTTC
TRBD1 | - | TRBJ1-1 | TRBV5-1 | CASSLAARGAEAFF | TGCGCCAGCAGCTTGGCAGCCAGGGGGGCTGAAGCTTTCTTT
TRBD2 | - | TRBJ2-5 | TRBV5-1 | CASSMGVAGVGETQYF | TGCGCCAGCAGCATGGGGGTAGCGGGAGTCGGGGAGACCCAGTACTTC
- | once | TRBJ2-1 | TRBV4-1 | CASSPRDARTGEQFF | TGCGCCAGCAGCCCGCGGGACGCGAGGACTGGGGAGCAGTTCTTC
TRBD1 | - | TRBJ2-1 | TRBV7-6 | CASSHKRDRGLVEQFF | TGTGCCAGCAGCCATAAACGGGACAGGGGGCTGGTTGAGCAGTTCTTC
- | - | TRBJ2-7 | TRBV12-2 | CASRLIPRQGNSYEQYF | TGTGCAAGTCGCTTAATACCGCGGCAGGGTAACTCCTACGAGCAGTACTTC
- | - | TRBJ2-4 | TRBV19 | CASSLAKNIQYF | TGTGCCAGTAGTCTAGCCAAAAACATTCAGTACTTC
- | once | TRBJ1-1 | TRBV28 | CASSLPGRRGTEAFF | TGTGCCAGCAGTTTACCGGGACGGAGGGGCACTGAAGCTTTCTTT
TRBD1 | - | TRBJ1-5 | TRBV27 | CASSLLRTGMGSNQPQHF | TGTGCCAGCAGTTTACTGAGGACAGGGATGGGAAGCAATCAGCCCCAGCATTTT
TRBD2 | once | TRBJ2-2 | TRBV28 | CASSPGDYFGELFF | TGTGCCAGCAGTCCCGGGGACTACTTTGGGGAGCTGTTTTTT
TRBD1 | - | TRBJ1-1 | TRBV7-3 | CASRVDRGFSEAFF | TGTGCCAGCCGAGTCGACAGGGGTTTCTCTGAAGCTTTCTTT
TRBD1 | - | TRBJ2-7 | TRBV28 | CASSQTGNSYEQYF | TGTGCCAGCAGTCAGACAGGGAACTCCTACGAGCAGTACTTC
TRBD1 | - | TRBJ1-2 | TRBV5-1 | CASSSGGAGYTF | TGCGCCAGCAGCTCAGGGGGCGCAGGCTACACCTTC
- | - | TRBJ1-5 | TRBV18 | CASSPGQGNNQPQHF | TGTGCCAGCTCACCAGGGCAGGGGAATAATCAGCCCCAGCATTTT
- | - | TRBJ1-1 | TRBV5-1 | CASSFTEYTEAFF | TGCGCCAGCAGCTTCACAGAATACACTGAAGCTTTCTTT
TRBD1 | - | TRBJ2-7 | TRBV5-4 | CASSFAQGVSYEQYF | TGTGCCAGCAGCTTTGCACAGGGGGTCTCCTACGAGCAGTACTTC